This T cell receptor (beta chain) was sequenced in a study of cytomegalovirus exposure and HLA in healthy donors. Study information: A data release that came early held 80 million or so unique TCRs from HLA-typed donors.

60 Vbeta and 13 Jbeta primers were used in PCR. The table came from immunoSEQ multiplex PCR; TCRdb's copy has only in-frame clones and leaves some out. The table lists 200,000 to 250,000 clones, more than 75% of them singletons. Trimming took off 5 bases at V and 9 bases at J, with 14 bases between the two ends. In germline, CDR1 is SGHAT, CDR2 FQNNGV. This CDR3 spans 12 amino acids. Whole-study results and caveats: It has been reported that TCR beta sequences accurately predicted the HLA-A and HLA-B alleles of most subjects. Later analysis reportedly placed an Asian-associated ancestry cluster below the roughly 600-donor mean in N-insertions. A later examination showed that TCR association rates differed by HLA locus, with DRB1 most and HLA-C fewest.

About this clone: Its target is not known.

This TCR came from a human donor in good health. Sequencing used PBMCs. The J gene is TRBJ2-7, the V gene TRBV11-2; D may be TRBD1 (6 bases). CDR3 loop: CASSQNRVMQYF. The DNA of the CDR3 is TGTGCCAGCAGCCAAAACAGGGTTATGCAGTACTTC.